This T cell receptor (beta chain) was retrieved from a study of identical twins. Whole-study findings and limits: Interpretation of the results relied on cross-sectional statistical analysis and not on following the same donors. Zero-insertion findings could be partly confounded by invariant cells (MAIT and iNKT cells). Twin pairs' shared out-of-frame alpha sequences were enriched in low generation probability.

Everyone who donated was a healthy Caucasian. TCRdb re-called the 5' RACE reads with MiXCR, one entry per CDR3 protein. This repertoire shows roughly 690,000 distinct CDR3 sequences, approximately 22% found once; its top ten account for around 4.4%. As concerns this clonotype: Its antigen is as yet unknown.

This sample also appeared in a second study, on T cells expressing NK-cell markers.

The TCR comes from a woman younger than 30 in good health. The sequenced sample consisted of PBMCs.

The chain's CDR3 is CASSYGQGQGYTF. The DNA for the CDR3 is TGTGCCAGCAGTTACGGACAGGGCCAAGGCTACACCTTC. This chain joins TRBV6-6 and TRBJ1-2, with TRBD1 identical over 8 bases. Trimming cost V 2 bases and J 8 bases; bases outside gene matches: 4. Germline V lookup: CDR1 MNHNY, CDR2 SVGAGI (reference sequence). The CDR3 runs 13 residues.